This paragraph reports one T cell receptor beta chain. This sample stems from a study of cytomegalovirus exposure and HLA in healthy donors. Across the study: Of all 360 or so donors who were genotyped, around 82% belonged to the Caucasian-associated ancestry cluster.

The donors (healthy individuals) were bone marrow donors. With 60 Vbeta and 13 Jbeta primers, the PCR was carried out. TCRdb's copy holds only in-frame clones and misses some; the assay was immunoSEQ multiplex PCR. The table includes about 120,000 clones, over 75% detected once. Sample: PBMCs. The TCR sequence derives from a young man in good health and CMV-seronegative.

This CDR3 is CASSADSNSNQPQHF. The DNA of the CDR3 is TGTGCCAGCAGCGCCGACAGTAATAGCAATCAGCCCCAGCATTTT. The chain recombines TRBV6-5 with TRBJ1-5, with D tentatively TRBD1 (5 bases). Germline values: CDR1 MNHEY, CDR2 SVGAGI. Trimming removed 6 bases at V and 0 bases at J, with 12 bases between. The CDR3 contains 15 residues.